This T cell receptor (beta chain) was identified during a study of blood T cells in healthy people across ages. It was with a sample-barcoded 5' primer and a J-beta primer mix that a second PCR of roughly 6 to 12 cycles was run. In TCRdb, the 5' RACE reads were re-called with MiXCR into one record per CDR3 protein. The sample records roughly 700,000 distinct CDR3 sequences, 20% to 30% being singletons. There are 15 residues in the CDR3. V shed 1 base and J shed 4 bases, with 10 bases lying between them. CDR1 is LNHNV and CDR2 is YYDKDF in the germline V gene (reference sequence). The sample was also linked to a second study, of T cells of mothers and their children. That paper notes: Microchimeric T cell clones that persisted were not detected.

The chain links TRBV15 to TRBJ1-4; TRBD1 is a possible D gene (6 bases). Sequenced material: blood. The receptor was derived from a boy between 10 and 17 years old in good health. Here the CDR3 reads CATSRGPGDNEKLFF. The CDR3 coding sequence is TGTGCCACCAGCAGAGGCCCAGGGGATAATGAAAAACTGTTTTTT.